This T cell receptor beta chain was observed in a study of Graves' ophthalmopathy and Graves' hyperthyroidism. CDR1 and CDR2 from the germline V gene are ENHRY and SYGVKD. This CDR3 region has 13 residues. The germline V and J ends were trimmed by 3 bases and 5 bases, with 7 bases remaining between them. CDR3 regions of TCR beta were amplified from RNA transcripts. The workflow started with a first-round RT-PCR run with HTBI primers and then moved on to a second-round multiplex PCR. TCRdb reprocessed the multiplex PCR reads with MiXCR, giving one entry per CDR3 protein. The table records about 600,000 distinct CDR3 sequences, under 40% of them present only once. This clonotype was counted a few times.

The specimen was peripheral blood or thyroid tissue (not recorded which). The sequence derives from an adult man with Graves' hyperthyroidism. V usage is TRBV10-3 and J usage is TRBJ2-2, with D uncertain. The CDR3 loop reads CAISEARTGELFF. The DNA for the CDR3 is TGTGCCATCAGTGAAGCAAGGACCGGGGAGCTGTTTTTT.